The present T cell receptor (beta chain) was sequenced within a study of CD8 T cells in ankylosing spondylitis (dated by TCRdb to 2017 to 2019). For the wider study: The study set out to find disease-linked TCR variants by profiling T cell receptor beta repertoires in ankylosing spondylitis patients and healthy donors. The full study cohort comprised approximately 23 ankylosing spondylitis patients and over a hundred healthy donors. Peripheral blood samples were taken, and synovial fluid was additionally collected from ankylosing spondylitis patients. Overall study results and their limits: The disease-linked clones were reported to be significantly enriched in matched synovial fluid samples from ankylosing spondylitis patients. Some of the motif variants had been reported before in the synovial fluid and blood of reactive arthritis patients, a finding that suggests common disease-initiation mechanisms. A TCR beta motif made up of several highly homologous amino acid variants appeared to be characteristic of blood from ankylosing spondylitis patients. The disease-linked clones had a CD8+ phenotype and were found at relatively low frequencies in peripheral blood.

Sequencing was carried out with an Illumina HiSeq 2500. TCR beta libraries were prepared by quantitative 5'-RACE with molecular barcodes. Processing in the source paper ran as follows. A new computational method based on a probabilistic model of VDJ rearrangement was used to identify disease-linked TCR variants. TCRdb reworked the public reads: Q25 trimming with fastp, MiXCR clone assembly, productive beta chains retained. Every distinct CDR3 protein forms one entry, paired with its most common genes and DNA. For this entry, the V and J calls and clone size follow TCRdb and not the study's own pipeline. For this sample the table gives over 400,000 distinct CDR3 sequences, of which 25% to 30% were detected only once. The leading ten clones occupy approximately 1% of the sample. This clonotype was found a few times. The antigen it binds to is not known. No clone much larger than this one lies a single base away; base qualities are absent.

The sequence derives from a male donor with ankylosing spondylitis. Material: blood, either unsorted or a sorted T cell fraction (not recorded which).

At the DNA level, the sequence is TGCGCCAGCTTAAACGTGGGGGCCGCGGGAACTGAAGCTTTCTTT. Translated, it reads CASLNVGAAGTEAFF. The V and J segments used are TRBV5-1 and TRBJ1-1; perhaps TRBD1 is the D gene, with 6 bases matching. The CDR3 runs 15 residues from the cysteine to the phenylalanine. The retained sequence is limited to the CDR3, 45 bases, with the frame set at the first base. For CDR1 and CDR2, the germline V gene lists SGHRS and YFSETQ. V is shortened by 7 bases, J by 5 bases, and the region joining them spans 21 bases.